This T cell receptor beta chain derives from a study of control samples from healthy donors and cancer patients. Only one count was recorded for this clone. Here immunoSEQ multiplex PCR was the method, and the copy in TCRdb shows in-frame clones only, minus some. The sample contains 45,000 to 60,000 clones, approximately 94% of which appear only once. V gave up 5 bases and J gave up 3 bases, with 13 bases separating them. Per germline, CDR1 MNHEY and CDR2 SVGAGI. The CDR3 is made up of 15 amino acids. The chain combines TRBV6-5 with TRBJ1-4; possibly TRBD1 for D (6 bases). The receptor comes from a man younger than 40 in good health. Material for sequencing was blood. Written as DNA, the CDR3 is TGTGCCAGCAGTAAACAGGGTTGGTCTAATGAAAAACTGTTTTTT. Its translation is CASSKQGWSNEKLFF.